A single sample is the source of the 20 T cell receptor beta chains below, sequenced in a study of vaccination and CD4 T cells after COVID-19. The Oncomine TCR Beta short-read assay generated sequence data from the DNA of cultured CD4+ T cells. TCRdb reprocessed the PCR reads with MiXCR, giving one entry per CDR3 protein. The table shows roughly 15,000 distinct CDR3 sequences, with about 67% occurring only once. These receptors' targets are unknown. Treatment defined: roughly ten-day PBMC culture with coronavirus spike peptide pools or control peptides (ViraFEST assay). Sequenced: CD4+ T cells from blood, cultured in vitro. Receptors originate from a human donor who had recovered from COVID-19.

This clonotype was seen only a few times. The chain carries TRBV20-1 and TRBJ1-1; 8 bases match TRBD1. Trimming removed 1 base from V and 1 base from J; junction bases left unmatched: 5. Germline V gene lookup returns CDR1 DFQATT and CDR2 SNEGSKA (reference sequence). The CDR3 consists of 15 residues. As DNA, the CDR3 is TGCAGTGCTAGAGGTGACAGGGGCGGGAACACTGAAGCTTTCTTT. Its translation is CSARGDRGGNTEAFF.

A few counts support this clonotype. The CDR3 reads CASKRAGTGELFF. CDR3 bases: TGTGCCAGCAAAAGGGCCGGAACCGGGGAGCTGTTTTTT. V usage is TRBV11-2 and J usage is TRBJ2-2; D gene ambiguous. The CDR3 is made up of 13 amino acids. Trimming pared 7 bases from V and 5 bases from J, leaving 11 bases between. Germline loops: CDR1 SGHAT, CDR2 FQNNGV.

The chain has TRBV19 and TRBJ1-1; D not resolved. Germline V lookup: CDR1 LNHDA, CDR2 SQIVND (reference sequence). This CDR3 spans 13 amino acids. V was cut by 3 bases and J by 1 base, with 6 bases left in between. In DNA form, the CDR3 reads TGTGCCAGTAGTATTGAGGGGAACACTGAAGCTTTCTTT. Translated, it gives CASSIEGNTEAFF.

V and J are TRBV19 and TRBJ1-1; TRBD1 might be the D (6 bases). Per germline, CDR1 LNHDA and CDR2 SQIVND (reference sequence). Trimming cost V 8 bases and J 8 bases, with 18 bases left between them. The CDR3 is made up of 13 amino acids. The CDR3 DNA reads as TGTGCCAGTGGATTGGACAGAGCTCAGGAAGCTTTCTTT. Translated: CASGLDRAQEAFF.

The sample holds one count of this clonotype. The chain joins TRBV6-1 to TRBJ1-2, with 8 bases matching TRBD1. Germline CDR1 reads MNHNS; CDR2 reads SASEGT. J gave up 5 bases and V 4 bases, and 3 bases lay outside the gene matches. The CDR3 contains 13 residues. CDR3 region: CASSVDRVYGYTF. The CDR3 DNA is TGTGCCAGCAGTGTGGACAGGGTTTATGGCTACACCTTC.

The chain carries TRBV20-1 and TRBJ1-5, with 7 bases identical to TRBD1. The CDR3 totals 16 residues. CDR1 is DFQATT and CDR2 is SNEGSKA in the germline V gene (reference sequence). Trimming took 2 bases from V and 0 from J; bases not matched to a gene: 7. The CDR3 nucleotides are TGCAGTGCTAGATTTTTAACAGGGGATAGCAATCAGCCCCAGCATTTT. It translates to CSARFLTGDSNQPQHF.

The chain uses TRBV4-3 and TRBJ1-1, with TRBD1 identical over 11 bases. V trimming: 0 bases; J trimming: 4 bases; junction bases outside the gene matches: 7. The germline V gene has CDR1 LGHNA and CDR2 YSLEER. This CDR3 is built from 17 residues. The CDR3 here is CASSQDPAGTGGTEAFF. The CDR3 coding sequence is TGCGCCAGCAGCCAAGACCCAGCCGGGACAGGGGGCACTGAAGCTTTCTTT.

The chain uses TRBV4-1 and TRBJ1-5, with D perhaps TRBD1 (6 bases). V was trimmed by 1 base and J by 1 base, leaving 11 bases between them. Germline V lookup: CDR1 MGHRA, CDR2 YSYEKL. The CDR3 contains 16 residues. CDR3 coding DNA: TGCGCCAGCAGCCAAGGGGGGGGGGGCAGCAATCAGCCCCAGCATTTT. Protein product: CASSQGGGGSNQPQHF.

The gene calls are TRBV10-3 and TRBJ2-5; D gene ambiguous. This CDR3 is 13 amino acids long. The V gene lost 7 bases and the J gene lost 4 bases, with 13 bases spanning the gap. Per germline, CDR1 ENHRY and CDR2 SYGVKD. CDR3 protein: CAIKTPWGETQYF. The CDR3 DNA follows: TGTGCCATCAAGACTCCTTGGGGAGAGACCCAGTACTTC.

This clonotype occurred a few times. Here the CDR3 DNA reads TGTGCCAGCAGTTTCCGACTTGGAAATAGCAATCAGCCCCAGCATTTT. As protein: CASSFRLGNSNQPQHF. The chain couples TRBV6-5 to TRBJ1-5; unclear D gene. There are 16 residues in the CDR3. Trimming took 4 bases from V and 0 from J, leaving 13 bases between them. Germline V CDR1 and CDR2: MNHEY, SVGAGI.

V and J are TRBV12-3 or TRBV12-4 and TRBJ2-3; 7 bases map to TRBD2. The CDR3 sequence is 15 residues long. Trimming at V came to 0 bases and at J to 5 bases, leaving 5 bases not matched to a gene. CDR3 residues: CASSLAGGLVDTQYF. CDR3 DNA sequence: TGTGCCAGCAGTTTAGCGGGAGGGTTGGTAGATACGCAGTATTTT.

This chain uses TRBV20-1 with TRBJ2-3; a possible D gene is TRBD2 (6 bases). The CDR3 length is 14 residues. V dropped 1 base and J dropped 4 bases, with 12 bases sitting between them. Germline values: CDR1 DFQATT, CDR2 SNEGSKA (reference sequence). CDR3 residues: CSARAAGGADTQYF. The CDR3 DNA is TGCAGTGCTAGAGCTGCTGGCGGGGCAGATACGCAGTATTTT.

The CDR3 here is CASSPGSGQPQHF. Here the CDR3 DNA reads TGTGCCAGTAGTCCAGGGTCAGGGCAGCCCCAGCATTTT. V and J are TRBV19 and TRBJ1-5; a possible D gene is TRBD1 (5 bases). Germline V gene sequence: CDR1 LNHDA, CDR2 SQIVND (reference sequence). This CDR3 comprises 13 residues. Trimming took 5 bases from V and 7 from J, leaving 12 bases between them.

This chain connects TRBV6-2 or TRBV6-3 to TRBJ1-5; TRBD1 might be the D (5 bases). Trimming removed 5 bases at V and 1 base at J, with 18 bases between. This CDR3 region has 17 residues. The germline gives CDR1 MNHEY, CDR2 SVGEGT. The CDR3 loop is CASSPQWGGVSNQPQHF. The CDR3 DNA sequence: TGTGCCAGCAGTCCCCAGTGGGGGGGGGTGAGCAATCAGCCCCAGCATTTT.

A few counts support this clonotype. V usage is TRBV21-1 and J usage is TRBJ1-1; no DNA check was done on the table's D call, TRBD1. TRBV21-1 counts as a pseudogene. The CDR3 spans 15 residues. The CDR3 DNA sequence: TGTGCCAGCAGCAGGCTCCGGGACAGGGGCCCTGAAGCTTTCTTT. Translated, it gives CASSRLRDRGPEAFF.

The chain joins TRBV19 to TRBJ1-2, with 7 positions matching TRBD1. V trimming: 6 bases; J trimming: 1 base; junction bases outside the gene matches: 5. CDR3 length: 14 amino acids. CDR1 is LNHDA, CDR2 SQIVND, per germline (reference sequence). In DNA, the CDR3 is TGTGCCAGTAGACCGGGACAGAGTAACTATGGCTACACCTTC. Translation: CASRPGQSNYGYTF. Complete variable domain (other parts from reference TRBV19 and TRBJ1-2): DGGITQSPKYLFRKEGQNVTLSCEQNLNHDAMYWYRQDPGQGLRLIYYSQIVNDFQKGDIAEGYSVSREKKESFPLTVTSAQKNPTAFYLCASRPGQSNYGYTFGSGTRLTVV.

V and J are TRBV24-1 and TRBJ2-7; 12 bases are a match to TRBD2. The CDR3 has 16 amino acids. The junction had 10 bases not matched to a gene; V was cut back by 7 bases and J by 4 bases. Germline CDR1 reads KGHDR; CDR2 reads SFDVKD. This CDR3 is CATSHSSGRAEYEQYF. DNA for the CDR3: TGTGCCACCAGCCATTCTAGCGGGAGGGCCGAATACGAGCAGTACTTC.

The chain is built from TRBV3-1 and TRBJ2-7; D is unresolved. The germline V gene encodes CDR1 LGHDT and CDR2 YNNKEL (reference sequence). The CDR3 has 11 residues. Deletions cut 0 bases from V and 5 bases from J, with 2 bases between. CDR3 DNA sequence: TGTGCCAGCAGCCAAGAGGACGAGCAGTACTTC. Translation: CASSQEDEQYF.

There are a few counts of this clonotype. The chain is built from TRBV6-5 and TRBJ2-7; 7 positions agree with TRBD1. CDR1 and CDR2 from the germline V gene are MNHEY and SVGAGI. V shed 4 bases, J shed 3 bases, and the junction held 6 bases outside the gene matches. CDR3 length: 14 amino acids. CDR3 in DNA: TGTGCCAGCAGTTCGGACAGGCCCATCTACGAGCAGTACTTC. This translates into CASSSDRPIYEQYF.

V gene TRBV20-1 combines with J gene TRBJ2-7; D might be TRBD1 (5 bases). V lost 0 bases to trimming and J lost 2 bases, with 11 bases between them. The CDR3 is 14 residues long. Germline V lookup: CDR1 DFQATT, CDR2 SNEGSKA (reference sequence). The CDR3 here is CSARDAGYTYEQYF. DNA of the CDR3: TGCAGTGCTAGAGATGCAGGGTATACCTACGAGCAGTACTTC.